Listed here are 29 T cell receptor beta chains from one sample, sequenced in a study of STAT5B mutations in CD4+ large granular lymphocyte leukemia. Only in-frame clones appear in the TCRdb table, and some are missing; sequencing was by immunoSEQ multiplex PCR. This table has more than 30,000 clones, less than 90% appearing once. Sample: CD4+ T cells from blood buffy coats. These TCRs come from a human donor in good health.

The DNA of the CDR3 is TGTGCCAGCAGCGGACAGGGTAACGACGAGCAGTACTTC. Translated, it gives CASSGQGNDEQYF. The gene calls are TRBV21-1 and TRBJ2-7; the D call in the table, TRBD1, was not verified against the DNA. TRBV21-1 is reported as a pseudogene. The CDR3 totals 13 residues.

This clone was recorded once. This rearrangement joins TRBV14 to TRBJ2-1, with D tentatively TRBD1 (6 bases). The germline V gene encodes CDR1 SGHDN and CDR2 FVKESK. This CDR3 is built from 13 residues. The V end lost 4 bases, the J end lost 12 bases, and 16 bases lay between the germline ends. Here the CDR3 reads CASSPSDSPGQFF. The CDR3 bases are TGTGCCAGCAGCCCTTCGGACAGTCCGGGGCAGTTCTTC.

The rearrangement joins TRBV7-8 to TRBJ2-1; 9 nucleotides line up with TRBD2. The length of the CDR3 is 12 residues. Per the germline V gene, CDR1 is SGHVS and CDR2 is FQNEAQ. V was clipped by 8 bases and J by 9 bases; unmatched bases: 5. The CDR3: CASGAGGAEQFF. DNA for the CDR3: TGTGCCAGCGGGGCGGGAGGGGCTGAGCAGTTCTTC.

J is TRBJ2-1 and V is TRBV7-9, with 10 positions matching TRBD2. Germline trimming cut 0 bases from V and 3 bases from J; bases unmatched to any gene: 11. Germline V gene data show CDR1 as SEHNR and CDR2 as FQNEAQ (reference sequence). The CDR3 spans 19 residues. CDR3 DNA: TGTGCCAGCAGCTTAGCGACCCAAGCGGGAGGGGCAAACTACAATGAGCAGTTCTTC. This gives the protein CASSLATQAGGANYNEQFF.

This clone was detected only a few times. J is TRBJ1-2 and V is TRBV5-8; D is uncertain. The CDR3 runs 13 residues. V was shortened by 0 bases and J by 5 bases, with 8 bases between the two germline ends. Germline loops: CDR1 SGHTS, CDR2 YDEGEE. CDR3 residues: CASSLGGSYGYTF. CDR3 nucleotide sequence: TGTGCCAGCAGCTTGGGTGGCAGTTATGGCTACACCTTC.

CDR3 loop: CASSLRGQAAEQYF. DNA for the CDR3: TGTGCCAGCAGCTTAAGGGGACAGGCAGCCGAGCAGTACTTC. The chain has TRBV7-2 and TRBJ2-7; 8 bases fit TRBD1. CDR3 length: 14 amino acids. Trimming cost V 2 bases and J 6 bases; bases outside gene matches: 6. The germline CDR1 and CDR2 sequences are SGHTA and FQGNSA.

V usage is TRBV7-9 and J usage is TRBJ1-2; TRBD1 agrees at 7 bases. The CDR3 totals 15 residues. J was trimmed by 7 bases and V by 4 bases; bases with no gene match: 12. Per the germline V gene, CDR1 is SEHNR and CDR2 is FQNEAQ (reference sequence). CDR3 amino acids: CASSSGNRGASGYTF. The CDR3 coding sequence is TGTGCCAGCAGCTCAGGGAACAGGGGCGCGAGTGGCTACACCTTC.

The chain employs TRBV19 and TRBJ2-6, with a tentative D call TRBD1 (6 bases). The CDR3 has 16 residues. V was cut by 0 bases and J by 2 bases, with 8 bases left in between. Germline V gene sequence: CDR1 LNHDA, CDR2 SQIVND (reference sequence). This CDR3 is CASSIENRAGANVLTF. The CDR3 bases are TGTGCCAGTAGTATAGAAAACAGGGCTGGGGCCAACGTCCTGACTTTC.

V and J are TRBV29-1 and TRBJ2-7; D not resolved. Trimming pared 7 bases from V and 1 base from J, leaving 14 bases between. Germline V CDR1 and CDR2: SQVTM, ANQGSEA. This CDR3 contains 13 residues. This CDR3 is CSAAPPGSYEQYF. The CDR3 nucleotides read TGCAGCGCCGCCCCGCCCGGTTCCTACGAGCAGTACTTC.

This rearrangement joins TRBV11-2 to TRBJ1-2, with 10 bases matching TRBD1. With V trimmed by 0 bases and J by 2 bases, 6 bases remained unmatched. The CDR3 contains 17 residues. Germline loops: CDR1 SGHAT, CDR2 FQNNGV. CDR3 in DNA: TGTGCCAGCAGCTTAGATTGGGGACAGGGGTCGAACTATGGCTACACCTTC. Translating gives CASSLDWGQGSNYGYTF.

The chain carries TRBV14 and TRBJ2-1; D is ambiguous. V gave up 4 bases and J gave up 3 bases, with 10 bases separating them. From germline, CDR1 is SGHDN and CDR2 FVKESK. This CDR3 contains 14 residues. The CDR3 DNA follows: TGTGCCAGCAGCCTCGGACGTAACTACAATGAGCAGTTCTTC. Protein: CASSLGRNYNEQFF. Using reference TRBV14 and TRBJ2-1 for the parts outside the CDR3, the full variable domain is EAGVTQFPSHSVIEKGQTVTLRCDPISGHDNLYWYRRVMGKEIKFLLHFVKESKQDESGMPNNRFLAERTGGTYSTLKVQPAELEDSGVYFCASSLGRNYNEQFFGPGTRLTVL.

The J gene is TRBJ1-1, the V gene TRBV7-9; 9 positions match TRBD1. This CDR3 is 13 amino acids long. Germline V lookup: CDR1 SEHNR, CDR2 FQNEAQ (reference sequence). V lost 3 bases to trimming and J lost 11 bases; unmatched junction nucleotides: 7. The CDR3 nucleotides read TGTGCCAGCAGCTTCGGGACAGGGAGGGAGGCTTTCTTT. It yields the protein CASSFGTGREAFF.

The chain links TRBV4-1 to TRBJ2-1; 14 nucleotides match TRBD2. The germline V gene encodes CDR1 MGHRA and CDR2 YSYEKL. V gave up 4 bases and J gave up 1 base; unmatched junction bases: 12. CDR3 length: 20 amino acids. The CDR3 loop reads CASSRGRGTSGSPSYNEQFF. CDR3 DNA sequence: TGCGCCAGCAGCCGGGGTAGAGGGACTAGCGGGAGCCCGTCCTACAATGAGCAGTTCTTC.

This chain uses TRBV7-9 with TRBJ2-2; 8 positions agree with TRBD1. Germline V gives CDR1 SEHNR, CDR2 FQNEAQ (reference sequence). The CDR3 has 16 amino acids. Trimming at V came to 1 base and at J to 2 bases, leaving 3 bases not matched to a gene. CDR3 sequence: CASSLGGQDNTGELFF. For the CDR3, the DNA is TGTGCCAGCAGCTTAGGGGGACAGGACAACACCGGGGAGCTGTTTTTT.

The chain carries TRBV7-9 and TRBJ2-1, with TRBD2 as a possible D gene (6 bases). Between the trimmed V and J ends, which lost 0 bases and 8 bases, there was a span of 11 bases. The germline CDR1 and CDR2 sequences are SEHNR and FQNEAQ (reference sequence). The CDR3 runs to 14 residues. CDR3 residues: CASSLAGREDEQFF. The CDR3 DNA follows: TGTGCCAGCAGCTTAGCAGGCAGGGAGGATGAGCAGTTCTTC.

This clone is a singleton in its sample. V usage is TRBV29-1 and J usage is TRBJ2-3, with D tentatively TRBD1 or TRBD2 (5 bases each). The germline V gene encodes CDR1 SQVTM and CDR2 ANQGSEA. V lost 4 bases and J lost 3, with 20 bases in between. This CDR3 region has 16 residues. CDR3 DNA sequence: TGCAGCGTTGTGGGAGAGGGGTATGGATTTACAGATACGCAGTATTTT. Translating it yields CSVVGEGYGFTDTQYF.

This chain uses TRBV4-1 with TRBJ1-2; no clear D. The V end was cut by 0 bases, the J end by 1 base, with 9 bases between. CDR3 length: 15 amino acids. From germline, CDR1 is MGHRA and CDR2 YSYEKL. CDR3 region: CASSQDFKINYGYTF. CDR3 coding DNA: TGCGCCAGCAGCCAAGACTTTAAGATTAACTATGGCTACACCTTC.

CDR3 DNA sequence: TGTGCCAGCAGTTTTAGTGTTGGGACTAGCGGGAGCAATGAGCAGTTCTTC. Its translation: CASSFSVGTSGSNEQFF. The V call is TRBV27, the J call TRBJ2-1; 14 bases are shared with TRBD2. The CDR3 covers 17 residues. V shed 3 bases and J 6 bases; nucleotides not matched to a gene: 7. Per the germline V gene, CDR1 is MNHEY and CDR2 is SMNVEV (reference sequence).

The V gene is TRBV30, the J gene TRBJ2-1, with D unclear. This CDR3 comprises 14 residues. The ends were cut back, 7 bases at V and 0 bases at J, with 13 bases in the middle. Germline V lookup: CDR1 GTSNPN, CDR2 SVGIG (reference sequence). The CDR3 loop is CALIRQSSYNEQFF. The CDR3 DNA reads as TGTGCCTTAATCAGGCAAAGCTCCTACAATGAGCAGTTCTTC. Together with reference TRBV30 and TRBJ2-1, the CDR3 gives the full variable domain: SQTIHQWPATLVQPVGSPLSLECTVEGTSNPNLYWYRQAAGRGLQLLFYSVGIGQISSEVPQNLSASRPQDRQFILSSKKLLLSDSGFYLCALIRQSSYNEQFFGPGTRLTVL.

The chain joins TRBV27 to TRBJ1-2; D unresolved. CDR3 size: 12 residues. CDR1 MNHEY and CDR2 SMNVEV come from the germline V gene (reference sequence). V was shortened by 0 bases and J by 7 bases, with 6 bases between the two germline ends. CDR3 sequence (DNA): TGTGCCAGCAGTTTATCGGCTCCTGGCTACACCTTC. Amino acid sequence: CASSLSAPGYTF.

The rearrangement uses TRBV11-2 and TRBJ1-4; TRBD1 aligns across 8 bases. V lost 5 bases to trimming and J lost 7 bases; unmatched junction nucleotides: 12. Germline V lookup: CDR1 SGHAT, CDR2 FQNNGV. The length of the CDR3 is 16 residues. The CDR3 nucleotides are TGTGCCAGCAGCCCAGGGGCAGGGGGCTTAGGTGAAAAACTGTTTTTT. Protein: CASSPGAGGLGEKLFF.

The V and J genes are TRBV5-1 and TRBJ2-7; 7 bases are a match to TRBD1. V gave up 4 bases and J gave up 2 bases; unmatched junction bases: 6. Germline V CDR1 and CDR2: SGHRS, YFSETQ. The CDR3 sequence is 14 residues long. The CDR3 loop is CASSLDRTPYEQYF. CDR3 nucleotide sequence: TGCGCCAGCAGCCTGGACAGGACCCCCTACGAGCAGTACTTC.

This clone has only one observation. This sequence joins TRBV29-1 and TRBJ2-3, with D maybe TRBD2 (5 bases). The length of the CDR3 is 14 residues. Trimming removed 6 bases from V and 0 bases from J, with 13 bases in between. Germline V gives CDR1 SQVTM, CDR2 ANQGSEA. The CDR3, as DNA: TGCAGCGTGGCGCGGGCGGATAGCACAGATACGCAGTATTTT. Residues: CSVARADSTDTQYF.

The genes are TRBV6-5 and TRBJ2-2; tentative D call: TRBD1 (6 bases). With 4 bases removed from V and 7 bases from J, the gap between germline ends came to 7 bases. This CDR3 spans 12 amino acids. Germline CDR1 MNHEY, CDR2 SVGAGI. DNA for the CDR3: TGTGCCAGCAGTTTGGACAGCGGGGAGCTGTTTTTT. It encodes CASSLDSGELFF.

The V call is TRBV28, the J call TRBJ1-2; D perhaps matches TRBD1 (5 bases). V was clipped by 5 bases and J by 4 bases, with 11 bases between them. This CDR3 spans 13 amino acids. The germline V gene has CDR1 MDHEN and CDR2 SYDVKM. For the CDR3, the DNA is TGTGCCAGCAGTCCCCCAGGGAGCTATGGCTACACCTTC. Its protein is CASSPPGSYGYTF.

As DNA, the CDR3 is TGTGCCAGCAGTGAACTAGCGGACTCCTACGAGCAGTACTTC. It specifies CASSELADSYEQYF. The gene calls are TRBV6-1 and TRBJ2-7, with 7 bases matching TRBD2. The CDR3 consists of 14 residues. Trimming cost V 2 bases and J 0 bases; bases outside gene matches: 1. CDR1 is MNHNS, CDR2 SASEGT, per germline.

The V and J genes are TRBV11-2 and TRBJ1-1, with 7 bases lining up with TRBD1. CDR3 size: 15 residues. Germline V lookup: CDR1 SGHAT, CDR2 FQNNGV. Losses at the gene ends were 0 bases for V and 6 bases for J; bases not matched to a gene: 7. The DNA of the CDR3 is TGTGCCAGCAGCTTAGATCCAACAGGGGCTTCTGAAGCTTTCTTT. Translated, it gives CASSLDPTGASEAFF.

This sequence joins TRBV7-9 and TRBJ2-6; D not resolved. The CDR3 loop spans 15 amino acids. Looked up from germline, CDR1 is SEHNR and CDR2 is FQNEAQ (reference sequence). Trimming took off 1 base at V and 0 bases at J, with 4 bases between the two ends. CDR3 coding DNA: TGTGCCAGCAGCTTAGACGGCTCTGGGGCCAACGTCCTGACTTTC. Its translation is CASSLDGSGANVLTF.

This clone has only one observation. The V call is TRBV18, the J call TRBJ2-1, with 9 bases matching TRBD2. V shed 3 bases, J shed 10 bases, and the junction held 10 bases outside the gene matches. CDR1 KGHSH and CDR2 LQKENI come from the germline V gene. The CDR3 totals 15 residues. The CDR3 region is CASSPAGTSLTEQFF. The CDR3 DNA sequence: TGTGCCAGCTCACCCGCCGGGACTAGCTTAACCGAGCAGTTCTTC.